This T cell receptor (beta chain) was identified during a study of T cells after posttransplantation cyclophosphamide. The CDR3 is 16 amino acids. Per germline, CDR1 SGHRS and CDR2 YFSETQ. V lost 4 bases to trimming and J lost 7 bases; unmatched junction nucleotides: 13. Data came from immunoSEQ multiplex PCR; TCRdb stores just in-frame clones and leaves some out. This sample has some 8,100 clones, each found more than once. Treatment was busulfan-fludarabine conditioning, a marrow graft, and cyclophosphamide on days +3 and +4. The sample holds many counts of this clone. This sequence was found in a female patient aged 50 to 65 who received an allogeneic stem cell transplant from a related donor, was CMV-positive, and had no GVHD. Some T cells may possibly be graft donor cells. This sequence joins TRBV5-1 and TRBJ2-2, with 7 bases lining up with TRBD2. Sequenced here: PBMCs, sampled after allogeneic stem cell transplant with posttransplant cyclophosphamide. CDR3 protein: CASSLGTTLQDGELFF. CDR3 coding DNA: TGCGCCAGCAGCCTCGGGACTACCCTGCAAGACGGGGAGCTGTTTTTT.